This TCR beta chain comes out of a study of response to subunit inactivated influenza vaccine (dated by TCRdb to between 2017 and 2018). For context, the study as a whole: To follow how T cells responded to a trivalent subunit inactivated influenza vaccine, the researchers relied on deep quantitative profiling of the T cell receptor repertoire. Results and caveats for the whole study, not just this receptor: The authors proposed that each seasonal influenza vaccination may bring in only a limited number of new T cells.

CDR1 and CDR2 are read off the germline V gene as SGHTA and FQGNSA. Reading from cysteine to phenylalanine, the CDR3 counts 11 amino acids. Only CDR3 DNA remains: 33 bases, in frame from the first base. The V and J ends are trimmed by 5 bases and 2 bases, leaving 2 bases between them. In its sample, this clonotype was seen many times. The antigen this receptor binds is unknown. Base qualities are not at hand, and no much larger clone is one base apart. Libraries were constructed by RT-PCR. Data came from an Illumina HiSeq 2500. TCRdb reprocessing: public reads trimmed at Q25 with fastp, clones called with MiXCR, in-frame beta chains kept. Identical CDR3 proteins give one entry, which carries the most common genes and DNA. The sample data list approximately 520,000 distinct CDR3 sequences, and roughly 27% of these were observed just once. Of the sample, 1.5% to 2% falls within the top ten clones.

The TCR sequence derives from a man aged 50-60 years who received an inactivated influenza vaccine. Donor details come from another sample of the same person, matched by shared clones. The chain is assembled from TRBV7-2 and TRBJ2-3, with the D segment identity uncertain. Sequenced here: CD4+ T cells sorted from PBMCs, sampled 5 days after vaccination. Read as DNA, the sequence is TGTGCCAGCAGCCACACAGATACGCAGTATTTT. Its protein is CASSHTDTQYF.